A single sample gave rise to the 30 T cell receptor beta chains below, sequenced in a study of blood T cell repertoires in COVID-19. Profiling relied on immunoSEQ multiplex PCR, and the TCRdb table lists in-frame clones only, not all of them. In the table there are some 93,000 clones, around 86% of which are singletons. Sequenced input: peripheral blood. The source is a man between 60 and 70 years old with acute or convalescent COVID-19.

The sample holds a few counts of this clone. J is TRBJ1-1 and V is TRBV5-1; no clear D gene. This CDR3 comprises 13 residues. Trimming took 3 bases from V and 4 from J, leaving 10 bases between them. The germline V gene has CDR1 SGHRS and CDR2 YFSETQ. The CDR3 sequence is CASSWRVGTEAFF. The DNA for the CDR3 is TGCGCCAGCAGCTGGCGGGTAGGCACTGAAGCTTTCTTT.

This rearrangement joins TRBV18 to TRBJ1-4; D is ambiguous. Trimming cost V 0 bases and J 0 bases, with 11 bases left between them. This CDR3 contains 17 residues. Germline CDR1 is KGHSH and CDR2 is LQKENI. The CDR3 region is CASSPPLADATNEKLFF. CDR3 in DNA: TGTGCCAGCTCACCACCTTTAGCAGATGCAACTAATGAAAAACTGTTTTTT.

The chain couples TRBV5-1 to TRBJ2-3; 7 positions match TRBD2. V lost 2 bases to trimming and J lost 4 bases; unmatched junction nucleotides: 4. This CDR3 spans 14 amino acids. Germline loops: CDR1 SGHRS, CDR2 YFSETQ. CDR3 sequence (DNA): TGCGCCAGCAGCTTTTGGGGGAGGGCAGATACGCAGTATTTT. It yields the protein CASSFWGRADTQYF.

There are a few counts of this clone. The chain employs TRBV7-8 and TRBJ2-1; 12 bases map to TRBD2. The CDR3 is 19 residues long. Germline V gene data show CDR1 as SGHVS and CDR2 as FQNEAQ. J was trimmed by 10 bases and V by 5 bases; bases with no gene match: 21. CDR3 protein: CASSHGLAGLTTDFSEQFF. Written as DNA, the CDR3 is TGTGCCAGCAGCCACGGACTAGCGGGGCTAACGACAGATTTCAGCGAGCAGTTCTTC.

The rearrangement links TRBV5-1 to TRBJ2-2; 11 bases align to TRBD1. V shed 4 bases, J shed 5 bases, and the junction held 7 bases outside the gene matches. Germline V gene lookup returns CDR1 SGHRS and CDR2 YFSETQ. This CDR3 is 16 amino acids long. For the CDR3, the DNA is TGCGCCAGCAGCCTCCGGACAGGGGGCGGTACCGGGGAGCTGTTTTTT. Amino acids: CASSLRTGGGTGELFF. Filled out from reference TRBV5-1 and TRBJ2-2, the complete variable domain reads KAGVTQTPRYLIKTRGQQVTLSCSPISGHRSVSWYQQTPGQGLQFLFEYFSETQRNKGNFPGRFSGRQFSNSRSEMNVSTLELGDSALYLCASSLRTGGGTGELFFGEGSRLTVL.

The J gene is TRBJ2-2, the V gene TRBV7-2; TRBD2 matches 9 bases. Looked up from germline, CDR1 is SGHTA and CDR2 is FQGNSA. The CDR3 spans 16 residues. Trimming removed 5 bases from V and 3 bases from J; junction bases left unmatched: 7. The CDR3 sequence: CASSPRLAAYTGELFF. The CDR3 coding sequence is TGTGCCAGCAGCCCTAGACTAGCGGCTTACACCGGGGAGCTGTTTTTT.

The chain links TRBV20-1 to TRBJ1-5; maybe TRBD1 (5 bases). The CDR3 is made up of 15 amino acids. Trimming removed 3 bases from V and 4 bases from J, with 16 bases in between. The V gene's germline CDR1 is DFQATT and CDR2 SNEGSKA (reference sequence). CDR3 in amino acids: CSASSDARANQPQHF. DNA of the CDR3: TGCAGTGCTAGTTCGGACGCCAGGGCTAATCAGCCCCAGCATTTT.

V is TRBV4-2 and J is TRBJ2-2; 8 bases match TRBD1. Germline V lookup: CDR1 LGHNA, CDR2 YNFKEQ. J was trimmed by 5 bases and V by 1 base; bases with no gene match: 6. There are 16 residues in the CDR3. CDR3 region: CASSQGAGGKTGELFF. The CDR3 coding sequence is TGTGCCAGCAGCCAAGGGGCAGGGGGCAAGACCGGGGAGCTGTTTTTT.

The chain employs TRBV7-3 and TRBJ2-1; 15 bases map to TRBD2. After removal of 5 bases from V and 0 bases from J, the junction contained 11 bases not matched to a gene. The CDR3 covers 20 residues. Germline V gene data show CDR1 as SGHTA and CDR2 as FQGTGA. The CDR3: CASSGTGTSGGLSSYNEQFF. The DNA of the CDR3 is TGTGCCAGCAGCGGGACCGGGACTAGCGGGGGGTTAAGCTCCTACAATGAGCAGTTCTTC. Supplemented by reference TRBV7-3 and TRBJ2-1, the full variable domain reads GAGVSQTPSNKVTEKGKYVELRCDPISGHTALYWYRQSLGQGPEFLIYFQGTGAADDSGLPNDRFFAVRPEGSVSTLKIQRTERGDSAVYLCASSGTGTSGGLSSYNEQFFGPGTRLTVL.

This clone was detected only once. The CDR3 nucleotides are TGTGCCAGCAGCAGTAGTTCGGGTTTCGGCTACACCTTC. It codes for CASSSSSGFGYTF. This chain uses TRBV7-2 with TRBJ1-2; D remains unclear. This CDR3 has 13 residues. The V and J ends lost 5 bases and 8 bases respectively, with 15 bases between them. Germline assignment: CDR1 SGHTA and CDR2 FQGNSA. The full variable domain, its missing parts supplied by reference TRBV7-2 and TRBJ1-2, is GAGVSQSPSNKVTEKGKDVELRCDPISGHTALYWYRQSLGQGLEFLIYFQGNSAPDKSGLPSDRFSAERTGGSVSTLTIQRTQQEDSAVYLCASSSSSGFGYTFGSGTRLTVV.

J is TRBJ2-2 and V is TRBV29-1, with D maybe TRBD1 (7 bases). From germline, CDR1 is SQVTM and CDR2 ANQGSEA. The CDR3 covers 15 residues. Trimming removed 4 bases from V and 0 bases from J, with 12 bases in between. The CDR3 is CSVGQGGANTGELFF. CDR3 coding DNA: TGCAGCGTTGGCCAGGGGGGCGCGAACACCGGGGAGCTGTTTTTT.

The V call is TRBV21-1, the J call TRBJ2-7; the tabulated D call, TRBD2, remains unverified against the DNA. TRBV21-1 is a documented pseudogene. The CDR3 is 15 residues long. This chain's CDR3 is CASSKVDPLGGEQYF. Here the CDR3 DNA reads TGTGCCAGCAGCAAAGTGGACCCTCTGGGAGGGGAGCAGTACTTC.

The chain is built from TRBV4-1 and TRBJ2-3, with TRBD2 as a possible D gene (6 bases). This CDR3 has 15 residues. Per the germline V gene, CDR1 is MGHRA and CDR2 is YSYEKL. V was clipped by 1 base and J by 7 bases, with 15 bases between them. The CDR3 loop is CASSQAGVLKNTQYF. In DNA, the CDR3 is TGCGCCAGCAGCCAAGCGGGAGTTTTAAAGAATACGCAGTATTTT.

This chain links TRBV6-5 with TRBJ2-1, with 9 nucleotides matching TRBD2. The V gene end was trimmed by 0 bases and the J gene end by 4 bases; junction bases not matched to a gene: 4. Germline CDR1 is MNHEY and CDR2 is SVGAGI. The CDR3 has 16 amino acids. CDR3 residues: CASSYSGAGGYNEQFF. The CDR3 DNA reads TGTGCCAGCAGTTACTCGGGAGCGGGGGGATACAATGAGCAGTTCTTC.

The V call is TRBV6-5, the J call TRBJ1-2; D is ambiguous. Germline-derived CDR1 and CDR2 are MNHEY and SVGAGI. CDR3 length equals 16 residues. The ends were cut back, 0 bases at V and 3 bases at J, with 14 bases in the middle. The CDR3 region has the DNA TGTGCCAGCAGTTACTCGCGGCACAAAGGCTACTATGGCTACACCTTC. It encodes CASSYSRHKGYYGYTF.

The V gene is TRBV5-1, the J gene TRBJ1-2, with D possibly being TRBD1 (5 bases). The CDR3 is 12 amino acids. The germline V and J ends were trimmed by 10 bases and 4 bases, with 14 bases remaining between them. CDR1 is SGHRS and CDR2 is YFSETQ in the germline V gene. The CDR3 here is CASTGDTYGYTF. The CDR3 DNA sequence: TGCGCCTCGACGGGGGATACCTATGGCTACACCTTC.

CDR3 DNA: TGCAGCGTTGGAGACAGGGGGGATTCACCCCTCCACTTT. Its protein product is CSVGDRGDSPLHF. The V and J genes are TRBV29-1 and TRBJ1-6, with 9 bases matching TRBD1. The germline V gene encodes CDR1 SQVTM and CDR2 ANQGSEA. V lost 4 bases, J lost 8 bases, and 3 bases stayed unmatched. This CDR3 has 13 residues.

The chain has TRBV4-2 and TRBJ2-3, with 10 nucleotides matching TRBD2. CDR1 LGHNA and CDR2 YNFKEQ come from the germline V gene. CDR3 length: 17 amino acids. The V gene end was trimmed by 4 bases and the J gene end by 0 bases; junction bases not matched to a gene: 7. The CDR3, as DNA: TGTGCCAGCAGCCTGAGCGGGGGGGCCGCTAGCACAGATACGCAGTATTTT. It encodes CASSLSGGAASTDTQYF.

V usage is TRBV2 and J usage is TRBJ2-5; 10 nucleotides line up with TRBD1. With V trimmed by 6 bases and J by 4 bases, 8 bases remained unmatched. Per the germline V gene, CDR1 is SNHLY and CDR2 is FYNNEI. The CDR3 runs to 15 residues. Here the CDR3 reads CASRDRQGAGETQYF. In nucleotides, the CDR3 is TGTGCCAGCAGGGATAGACAGGGGGCAGGAGAGACCCAGTACTTC. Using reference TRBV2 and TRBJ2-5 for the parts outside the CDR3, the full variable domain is EPEVTQTPSHQVTQMGQEVILRCVPISNHLYFYWYRQILGQKVEFLVSFYNNEISEKSEIFDDQFSVERPDGSNFTLKIRSTKLEDSAMYFCASRDRQGAGETQYFGPGTRLLVL.

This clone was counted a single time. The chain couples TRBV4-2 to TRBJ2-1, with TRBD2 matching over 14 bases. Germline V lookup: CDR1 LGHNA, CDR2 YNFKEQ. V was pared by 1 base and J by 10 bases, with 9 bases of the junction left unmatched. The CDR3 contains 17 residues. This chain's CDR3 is CASSQVSGLAGEGEQFF. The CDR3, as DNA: TGTGCCAGCAGCCAAGTTTCGGGACTAGCGGGAGAGGGGGAGCAGTTCTTC.

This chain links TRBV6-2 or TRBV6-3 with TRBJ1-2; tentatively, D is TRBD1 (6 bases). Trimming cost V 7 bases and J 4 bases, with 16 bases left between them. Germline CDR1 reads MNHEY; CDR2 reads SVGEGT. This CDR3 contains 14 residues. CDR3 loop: CASTPPGQTYGYTF. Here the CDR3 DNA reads TGTGCCAGCACCCCCCCCGGACAGACCTATGGCTACACCTTC.

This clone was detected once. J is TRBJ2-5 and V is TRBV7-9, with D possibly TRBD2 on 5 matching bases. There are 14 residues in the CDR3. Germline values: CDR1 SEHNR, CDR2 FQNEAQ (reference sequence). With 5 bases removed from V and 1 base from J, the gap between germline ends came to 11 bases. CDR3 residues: CASSIGLLQETQYF. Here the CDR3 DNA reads TGTGCCAGCAGCATTGGACTGCTCCAAGAGACCCAGTACTTC.

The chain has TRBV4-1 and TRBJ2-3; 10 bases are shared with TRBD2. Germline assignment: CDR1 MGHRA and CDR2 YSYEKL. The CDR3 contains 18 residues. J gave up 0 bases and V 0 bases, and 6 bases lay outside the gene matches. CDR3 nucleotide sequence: TGCGCCAGCAGCCAAGATAGGCTAGCGGGGGCTAGCACAGATACGCAGTATTTT. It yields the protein CASSQDRLAGASTDTQYF.

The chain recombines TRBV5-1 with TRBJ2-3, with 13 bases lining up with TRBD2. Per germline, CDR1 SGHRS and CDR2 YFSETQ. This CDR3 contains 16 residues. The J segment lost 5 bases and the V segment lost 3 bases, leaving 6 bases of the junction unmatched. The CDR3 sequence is CASSYGLAGELDTQYF. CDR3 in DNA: TGCGCCAGCAGCTATGGACTAGCGGGAGAGTTAGATACGCAGTATTTT. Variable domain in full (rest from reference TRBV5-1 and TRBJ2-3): KAGVTQTPRYLIKTRGQQVTLSCSPISGHRSVSWYQQTPGQGLQFLFEYFSETQRNKGNFPGRFSGRQFSNSRSEMNVSTLELGDSALYLCASSYGLAGELDTQYFGPGTRLTVL.

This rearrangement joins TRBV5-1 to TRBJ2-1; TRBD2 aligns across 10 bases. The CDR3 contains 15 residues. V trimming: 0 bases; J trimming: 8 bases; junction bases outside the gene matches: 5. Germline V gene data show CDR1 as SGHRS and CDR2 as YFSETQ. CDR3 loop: CASSLGLAGVDEQFF. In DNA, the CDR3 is TGCGCCAGCAGCTTGGGCCTAGCGGGAGTAGATGAGCAGTTCTTC.

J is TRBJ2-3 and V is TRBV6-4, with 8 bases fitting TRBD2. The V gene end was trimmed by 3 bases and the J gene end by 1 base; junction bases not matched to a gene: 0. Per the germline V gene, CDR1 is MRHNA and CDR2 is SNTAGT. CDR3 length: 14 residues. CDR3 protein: CASSEAGGTDTQYF. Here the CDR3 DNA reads TGTGCCAGCAGTGAAGCGGGGGGCACAGATACGCAGTATTTT.

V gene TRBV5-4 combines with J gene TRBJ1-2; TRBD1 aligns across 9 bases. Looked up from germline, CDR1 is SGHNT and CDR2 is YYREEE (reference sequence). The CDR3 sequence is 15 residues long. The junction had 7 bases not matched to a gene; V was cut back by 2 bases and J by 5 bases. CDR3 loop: CASSLSRQGGYGYTF. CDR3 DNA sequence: TGTGCCAGCAGCTTATCTAGACAGGGGGGTTATGGCTACACCTTC.

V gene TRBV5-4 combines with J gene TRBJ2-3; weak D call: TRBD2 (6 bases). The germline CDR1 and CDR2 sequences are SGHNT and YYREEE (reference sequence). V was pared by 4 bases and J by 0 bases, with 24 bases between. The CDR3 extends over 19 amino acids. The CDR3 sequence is CASSRTTLRGALSTDTQYF. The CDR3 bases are TGTGCCAGCAGCCGGACCACCCTGCGGGGTGCCTTGAGCACAGATACGCAGTATTTT.

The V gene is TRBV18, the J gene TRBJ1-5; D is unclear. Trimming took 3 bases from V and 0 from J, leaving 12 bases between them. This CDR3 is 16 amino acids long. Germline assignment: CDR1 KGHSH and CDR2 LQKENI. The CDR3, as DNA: TGTGCCAGCTCACCTTCGGGAGGGTTTAGCAATCAGCCCCAGCATTTT. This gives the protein CASSPSGGFSNQPQHF. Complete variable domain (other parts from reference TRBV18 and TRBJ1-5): NAGVMQNPRHLVRRRGQEARLRCSPMKGHSHVYWYRQLPEEGLKFMVYLQKENIIDESGMPKERFSAEFPKEGPSILRIQQVVRGDSAAYFCASSPSGGFSNQPQHFGDGTRLSIL.

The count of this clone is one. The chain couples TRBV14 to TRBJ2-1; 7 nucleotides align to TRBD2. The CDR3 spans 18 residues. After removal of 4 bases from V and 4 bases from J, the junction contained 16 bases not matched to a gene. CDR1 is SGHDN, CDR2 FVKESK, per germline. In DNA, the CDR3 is TGTGCCAGCAGCCCCGGGGTAGCGGGCGCCCTGAGGTACAATGAGCAGTTCTTC. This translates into CASSPGVAGALRYNEQFF.